The clone carrying this T cell receptor (beta chain) was detected many times. The antigen is unknown. Individual cDNA molecules were tagged with unique molecular identifiers, the study reported. TCRdb reanalysed the 5' RACE reads using MiXCR and keeps one entry per CDR3 protein. The sample holds 34,000 or so distinct CDR3 sequences; about 8.2% are singletons and the top ten take 13%. This sample was taken from a study of early T cells in non-severe SARS-CoV-2 infection. Study-wide findings and caveats: Matches to VDJdb favored anti-spike CD8 responses and missed private and CD4 specificities.

The receptor was isolated from an adult who was a healthcare worker with PCR-confirmed SARS-CoV-2 infection or an uninfected control (not recorded which). The specimen sequenced was whole blood.

CDR3 bases: TGTGCCAGCTCACCGGGGGCCGGGGAGCTGTTTTTT. Translating gives CASSPGAGELFF. This chain joins TRBV18 and TRBJ2-2; D may match TRBD1 or TRBD2 (5 bases each). This CDR3 comprises 12 residues. Trimming pared 3 bases from V and 6 bases from J, leaving 5 bases between. CDR1 is KGHSH and CDR2 is LQKENI in the germline V gene.